The clone carrying this TCR beta chain was seen ten or more times. Germline values: CDR1 MDHEN, CDR2 SYDVKM. This CDR3 is built from 16 residues. J gave up 3 bases and V 1 base, and 6 bases lay outside the gene matches. These data originate in a study of T cells in Graves' hyperthyroidism and ophthalmopathy. Study background: Upon initial diagnosis and before any treatment, peripheral blood was collected.

RNA transcripts were the template for amplifying TCR beta CDR3 regions. When the TCR CDR3 underwent first-round RT-PCR, the HTBI primer set was used. Via MiXCR, TCRdb re-called the multiplex PCR reads, giving one row per CDR3 protein. The table records a few hundred thousand distinct CDR3 sequences, less than 25% of them present only once. The study defined stable Graves' hyperthyroidism as no ophthalmopathy progression within 18 months. The chain carries TRBV28 and TRBJ2-7; 10 bases match TRBD2. Sequencing was done on a sample of blood. This sequence was found in a man between 18 and 35 years old with Graves' hyperthyroidism. The CDR3 DNA reads TGTGCCAGCAGTTTATCTAAGCGGGGGGGCAACTACGAGCAGTACTTC. This translates into CASSLSKRGGNYEQYF.